The clone carrying this TCR beta chain was observed a few times. In the original processing: Sampled TCR counts reached a median of roughly 100,000 per sample, with values ranging from about 23,224 to 700,000. TCRdb re-analysed the RACE reads in MiXCR, keeping a single row per CDR3 protein. The V and J calls reflect TCRdb's pipeline rather than the authors' work. The sample gives approximately 350,000 distinct CDR3 sequences, approximately 6.3% of which show up once; 7% to 10% is in the top ten. V was shortened by 0 bases and J by 12 bases, with 8 bases between the two germline ends. This CDR3 contains 11 residues. The germline CDR1 and CDR2 sequences are MNHEY and SVGEGT. The data stem from a study of human T cells and chemical hapten exposure. Study-level information: On roughly 2 cm by roughly 2 cm of upper inner arm skin, sensitization was performed with 2% DPC. A patient group, mainly female, showed alopecia areata, totalis or universalis.

Time point: patch test 1, 2 weeks after DPC sensitization. The treatment here: therapeutic diphenylcyclopropenone sensitization with weekly scalp DPC. The receptor's source is a woman aged 18-35 years with alopecia areata. Some clones in this sample may be carry-over from other donors' samples. The sequencing here drew on whole blood, taken in connection with sensitization to the hapten diphenylcyclopropenone (DPC). The V call is TRBV6-2 or TRBV6-3, the J call TRBJ1-1; the D is unclear. The CDR3 loop is CASSYSTSSFF. CDR3 bases: TGTGCCAGCAGTTACTCGACTTCCTCTTTCTTT.